The TCR beta chain under discussion was sequenced for a study of shared clonotypes between healthy human individuals. Study observations and caveats: A reduction in generation probabilities was seen for non-shared clonotypes relative to those shared by all four donors.

Clones were read by immunoSEQ multiplex PCR, and TCRdb kept only the in-frame ones, dropping some. The data show about 960,000 clones, over 60% seen once. This clone was detected a few times. Its antigen remains unidentified. From CD4+ cells came CD45RA+ naive and CD45RA-negative memory subsets. The CDR3 runs to 13 residues. V was pared by 2 bases and J by 10 bases, with 9 bases between. Germline V gene sequence: CDR1 MGHDK, CDR2 SYGVNS. The sample consisted of memory CD4+ T cells sorted from blood. Subset specified: CD45RA-negative fraction. The source is a man between 18 and 35 years old in good health. This chain connects TRBV25-1 to TRBJ1-6; D remains ambiguous. The CDR3 sequence: CASSEGFGSPLHF. DNA for the CDR3: TGTGCCAGCAGTGAAGGTTTTGGGTCACCCCTCCACTTT.